The 11 T cell receptor beta chains below all came from one sample that was sequenced in a study of patients and donors after allogeneic stem cell transplantation. TCRdb ran MiXCR on the RT-PCR reads and lists one entry per CDR3 protein. Here the sample spans about 12,000 distinct CDR3 sequences, 25% being singletons. Specimen: blood, either unsorted or a sorted T cell fraction (not recorded which). These receptors all stem from a human donor who was either an allogeneic HSCT recipient or a stem cell or donor lymphocyte infusion donor (not recorded which). It is not recorded whose cells these are; they may come from a transplant donor.

This clonotype was counted ten times or more. The genes are TRBV5-6 and TRBJ1-4, with 7 bases identical to TRBD1. The CDR3 covers 14 residues. Germline CDR1 SGHDT, CDR2 YYEEEE. Losses at the gene ends were 3 bases for V and 8 bases for J; bases not matched to a gene: 7. For the CDR3, the DNA is TGTGCCAGCAGCTCCGACAGGGAGGTGGAAAAACTGTTTTTT. The encoded protein is CASSSDREVEKLFF.

For this clonotype: Since a much larger clone is just one base distant, this may be a read error. This rearrangement joins TRBV20-1 to TRBJ1-5; D gene ambiguous. Germline-derived CDR1 and CDR2 are DFQATT and SNEGSKA (reference sequence). This CDR3 is 15 amino acids long. Trimming cost V 0 bases and J 9 bases, with 18 bases left between them. In DNA, the CDR3 is TGCAGTGCTAGAGATGGGGAAGGGCTGGCAGGGCCCCAGCATTTT. This encodes CSARDGEGLAGPQHF.

The chain couples TRBV20-1 to TRBJ1-3; TRBD1 aligns across 8 bases. The V gene's germline CDR1 is DFQATT and CDR2 SNEGSKA (reference sequence). The CDR3 is 15 residues long. V shed 1 base and J 3 bases; nucleotides not matched to a gene: 5. DNA of the CDR3: TGCAGTGCTAGAGCCCACGGGACAGGTGGAAACACCATATATTTT. It translates to CSARAHGTGGNTIYF.

This clonotype was seen a handful of times. The gene calls are TRBV27 and TRBJ2-7, with 10 nucleotides matching TRBD1. CDR1 and CDR2 (germline): MNHEY, SMNVEV (reference sequence). There are 14 residues in the CDR3. Trimming at V came to 7 bases and at J to 2 bases, leaving 5 bases not matched to a gene. DNA of the CDR3: TGTGCCAGCAACCGAGGGACAGGGGCCTACGAGCAGTACTTC. Its translation: CASNRGTGAYEQYF.

The V and J genes are TRBV7-8 and TRBJ1-6; the D is unclear. The germline V gene has CDR1 SGHVS and CDR2 FQNEAQ. The CDR3 spans 16 residues. The V end was cut by 0 bases, the J end by 7 bases, with 13 bases between. The CDR3 DNA follows: TGTGCCAGCAGCTTAGCGGCCCTGGGGAAGAATTCACCCCTCCACTTT. It yields the protein CASSLAALGKNSPLHF.

This clonotype was seen many times. The chain combines TRBV5-6 with TRBJ1-1; D remains unclear. This CDR3 contains 13 residues. Germline-derived CDR1 and CDR2 are SGHDT and YYEEEE. V was clipped by 8 bases and J by 5 bases, with 16 bases between them. The CDR3 loop reads CARISAGNTEAFF. The CDR3, as DNA: TGTGCCAGGATCTCCGCCGGGAATACTGAAGCTTTCTTT.

This clonotype was counted many times. The V gene is TRBV5-1, the J gene TRBJ1-2; possibly TRBD1 for D (6 bases). Germline values: CDR1 SGHRS, CDR2 YFSETQ. This CDR3 region has 15 residues. V was pared by 0 bases and J by 4 bases, with 13 bases between. The CDR3 DNA sequence: TGCGCCAGCAGCTTGGCAGGGGTCCTTGGCTATGGCTACACCTTC. Translated, it gives CASSLAGVLGYGYTF.

This chain joins TRBV29-1 and TRBJ2-7; TRBD2 aligns across 10 bases. The ends lost 7 bases at V and 4 bases at J; junction bases unmatched: 10. Germline CDR1 and CDR2: SQVTM and ANQGSEA. The CDR3 has 14 amino acids. CDR3 in DNA: TGCAGCGCTCGACCTAGCGGGAGCCGATACGAGCAGTACTTC. Its protein product is CSARPSGSRYEQYF.

The rearrangement joins TRBV5-6 to TRBJ2-7, with D unclear. Germline assignment: CDR1 SGHDT and CDR2 YYEEEE. CDR3 length: 13 residues. The V and J ends lost 0 bases and 6 bases respectively, with 10 bases between them. As DNA, the CDR3 is TGTGCCAGCAGCTTGGGGGGTTACAGCGAGCAGTACTTC. Protein product: CASSLGGYSEQYF.

For this clonotype: Being one base from a much bigger clone, this may be a read error. The rearrangement joins TRBV2 to TRBJ2-1; TRBD1 is a possible D gene (7 bases). This CDR3 region has 13 residues. CDR1 and CDR2 (germline): SNHLY, FYNNEI. The CDR3 loop reads CAGRGDFFNEQFF. The CDR3 DNA is TGTGCCGGCAGGGGGGACTTCTTCAATGAGCAGTTCTTC.

This chain uses TRBV20-1 with TRBJ2-1; 9 nucleotides line up with TRBD2. Trimming removed 3 bases from V and 4 bases from J; junction bases left unmatched: 10. This CDR3 comprises 16 residues. CDR1 is DFQATT and CDR2 is SNEGSKA in the germline V gene (reference sequence). The CDR3 nucleotides are TGCAGTGCTAGTCCTCCTAGCGGGAAGGGGTACAATGAGCAGTTCTTC. Translation: CSASPPSGKGYNEQFF.